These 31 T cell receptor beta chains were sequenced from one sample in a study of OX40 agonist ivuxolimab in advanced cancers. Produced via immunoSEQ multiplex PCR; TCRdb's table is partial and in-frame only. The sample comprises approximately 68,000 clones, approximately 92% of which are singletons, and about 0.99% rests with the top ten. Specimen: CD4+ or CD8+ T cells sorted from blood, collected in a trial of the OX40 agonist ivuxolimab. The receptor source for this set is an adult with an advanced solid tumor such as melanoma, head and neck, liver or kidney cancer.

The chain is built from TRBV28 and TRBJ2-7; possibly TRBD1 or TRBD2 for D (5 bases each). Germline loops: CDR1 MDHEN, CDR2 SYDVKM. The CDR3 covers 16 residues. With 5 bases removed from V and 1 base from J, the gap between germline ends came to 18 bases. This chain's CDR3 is CASSALGVGNSYEQYF. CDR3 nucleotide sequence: TGTGCCAGCAGTGCTCTGGGGGTAGGAAATTCCTACGAGCAGTACTTC.

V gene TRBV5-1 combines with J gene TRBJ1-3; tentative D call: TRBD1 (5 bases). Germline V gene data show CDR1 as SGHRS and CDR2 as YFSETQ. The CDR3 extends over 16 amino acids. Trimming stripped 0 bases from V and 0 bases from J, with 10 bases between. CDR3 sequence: CASSLGGVVSGNTIYF. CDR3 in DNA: TGCGCCAGCAGCTTGGGAGGGGTCGTCTCTGGAAACACCATATATTTT.

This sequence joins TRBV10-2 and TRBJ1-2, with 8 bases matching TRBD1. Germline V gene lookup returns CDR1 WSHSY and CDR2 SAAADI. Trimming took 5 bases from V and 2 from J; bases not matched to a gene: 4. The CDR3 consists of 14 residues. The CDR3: CASSSTGENYGYTF. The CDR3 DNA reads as TGCGCCAGCAGTTCGACAGGGGAAAACTATGGCTACACCTTC.

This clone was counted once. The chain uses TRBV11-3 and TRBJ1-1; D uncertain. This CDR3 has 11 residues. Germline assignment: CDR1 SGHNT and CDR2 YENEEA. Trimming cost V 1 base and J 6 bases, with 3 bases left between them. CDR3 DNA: TGTGCCAGCAGCTTAGGACCTGAAGCTTTCTTT. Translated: CASSLGPEAFF.

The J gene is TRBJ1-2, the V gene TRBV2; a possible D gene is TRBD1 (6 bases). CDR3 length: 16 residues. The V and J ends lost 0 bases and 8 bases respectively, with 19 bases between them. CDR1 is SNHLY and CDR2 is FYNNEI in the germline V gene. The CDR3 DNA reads TGTGCCAGCAGTGAAGCGCAACGGGGGCTAGAAGGAGGCTACACCTTC. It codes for CASSEAQRGLEGGYTF.

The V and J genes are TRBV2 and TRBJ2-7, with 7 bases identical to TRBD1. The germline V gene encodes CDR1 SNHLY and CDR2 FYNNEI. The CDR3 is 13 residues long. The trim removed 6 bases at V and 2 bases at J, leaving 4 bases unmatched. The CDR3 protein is CASSRDRAYEQYF. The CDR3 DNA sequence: TGTGCCAGCAGCCGGGACAGAGCCTACGAGCAGTACTTC.

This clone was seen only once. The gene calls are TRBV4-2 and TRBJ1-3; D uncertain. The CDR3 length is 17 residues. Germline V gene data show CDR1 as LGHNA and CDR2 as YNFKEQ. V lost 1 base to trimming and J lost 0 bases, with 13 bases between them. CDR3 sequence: CASSQVLTVNSGNTIYF. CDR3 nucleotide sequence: TGTGCCAGCAGCCAAGTTTTGACCGTCAACTCTGGAAACACCATATATTTT.

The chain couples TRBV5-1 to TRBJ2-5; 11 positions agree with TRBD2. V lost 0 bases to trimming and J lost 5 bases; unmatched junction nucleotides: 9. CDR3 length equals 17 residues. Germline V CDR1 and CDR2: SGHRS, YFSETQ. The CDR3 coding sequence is TGCGCCAGCAGCTTGGCCCTAGCGGGGGGTCTGGAGGAGACCCAGTACTTC. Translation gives CASSLALAGGLEETQYF.

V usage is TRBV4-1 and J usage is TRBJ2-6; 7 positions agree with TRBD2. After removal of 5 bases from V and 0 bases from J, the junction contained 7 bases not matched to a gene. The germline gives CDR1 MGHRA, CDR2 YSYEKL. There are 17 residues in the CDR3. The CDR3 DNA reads TGCGCCAGCAGCAAATCATGGGAGGGCTCTGGGGCCAACGTCCTGACTTTC. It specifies CASSKSWEGSGANVLTF.

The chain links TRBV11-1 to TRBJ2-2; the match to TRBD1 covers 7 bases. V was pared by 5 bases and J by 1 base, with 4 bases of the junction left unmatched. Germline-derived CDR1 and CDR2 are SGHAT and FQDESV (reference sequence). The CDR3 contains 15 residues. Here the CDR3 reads CASSQGQLNTGELFF. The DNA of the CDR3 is TGTGCCAGCAGCCAGGGACAGCTGAACACCGGGGAGCTGTTTTTT.

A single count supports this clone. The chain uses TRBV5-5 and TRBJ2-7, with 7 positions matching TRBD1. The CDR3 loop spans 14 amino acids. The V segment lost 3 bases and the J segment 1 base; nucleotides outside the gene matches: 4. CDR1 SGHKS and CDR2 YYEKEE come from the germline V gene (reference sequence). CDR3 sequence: CASSSMTGSYEQYF. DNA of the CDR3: TGTGCCAGCAGCTCCATGACAGGGTCCTACGAGCAGTACTTC.

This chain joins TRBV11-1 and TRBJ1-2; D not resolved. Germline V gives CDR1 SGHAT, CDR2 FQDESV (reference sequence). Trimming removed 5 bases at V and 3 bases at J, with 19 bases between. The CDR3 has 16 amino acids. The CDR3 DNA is TGTGCCAGCAGCCCTACGGGGAGCAGGCTCGACTATGGCTACACCTTC. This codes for CASSPTGSRLDYGYTF.

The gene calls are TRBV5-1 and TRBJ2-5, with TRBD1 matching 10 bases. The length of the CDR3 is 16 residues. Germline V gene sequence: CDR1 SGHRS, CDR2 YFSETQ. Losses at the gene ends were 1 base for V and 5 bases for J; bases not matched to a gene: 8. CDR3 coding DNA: TGCGCCAGCAGCTTGTCACCACCGGGACAGGGGGAGACCCAGTACTTC. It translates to CASSLSPPGQGETQYF.

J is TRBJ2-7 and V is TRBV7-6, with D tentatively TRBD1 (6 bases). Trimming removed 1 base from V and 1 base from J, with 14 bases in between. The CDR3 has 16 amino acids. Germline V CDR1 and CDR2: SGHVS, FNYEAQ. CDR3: CASSLGRIRGSYEQYF. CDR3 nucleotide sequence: TGTGCCAGCAGCTTAGGCAGAATTAGGGGGTCCTACGAGCAGTACTTC.

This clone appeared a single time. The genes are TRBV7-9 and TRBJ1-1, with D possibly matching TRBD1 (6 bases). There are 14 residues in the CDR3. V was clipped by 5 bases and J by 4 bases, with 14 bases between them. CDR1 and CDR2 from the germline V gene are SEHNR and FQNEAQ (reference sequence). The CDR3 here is CASSIGGAGTEAFF. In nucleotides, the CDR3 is TGTGCCAGCAGCATAGGGGGGGCAGGCACTGAAGCTTTCTTT.

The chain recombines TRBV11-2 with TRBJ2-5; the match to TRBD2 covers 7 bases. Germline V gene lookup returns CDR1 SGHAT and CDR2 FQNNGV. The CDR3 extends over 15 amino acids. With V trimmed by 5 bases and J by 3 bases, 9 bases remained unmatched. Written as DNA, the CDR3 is TGTGCCAGCAGCCCCGGAGACGGGAGGAAAGAGACCCAGTACTTC. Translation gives CASSPGDGRKETQYF.

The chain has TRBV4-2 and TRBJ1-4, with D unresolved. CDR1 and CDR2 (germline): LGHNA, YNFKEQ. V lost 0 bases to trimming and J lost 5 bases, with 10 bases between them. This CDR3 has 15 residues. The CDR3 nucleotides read TGTGCCAGCAGCCAAGATTGGGCAGGAAATGAAAAACTGTTTTTT. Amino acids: CASSQDWAGNEKLFF.

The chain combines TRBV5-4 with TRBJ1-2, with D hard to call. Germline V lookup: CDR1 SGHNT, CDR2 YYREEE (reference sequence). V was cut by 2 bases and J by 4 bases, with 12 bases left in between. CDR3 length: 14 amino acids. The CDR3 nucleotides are TGTGCCAGCAGCTTCCGGGCGGACGGCTATGGCTACACCTTC. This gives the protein CASSFRADGYGYTF. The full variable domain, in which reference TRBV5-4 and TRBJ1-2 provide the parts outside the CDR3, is ETGVTQSPTHLIKTRGQQVTLRCSSQSGHNTVSWYQQALGQGPQFIFQYYREEENGRGNFPPRFSGLQFPNYSSELNVNALELDDSALYLCASSFRADGYGYTFGSGTRLTVV.

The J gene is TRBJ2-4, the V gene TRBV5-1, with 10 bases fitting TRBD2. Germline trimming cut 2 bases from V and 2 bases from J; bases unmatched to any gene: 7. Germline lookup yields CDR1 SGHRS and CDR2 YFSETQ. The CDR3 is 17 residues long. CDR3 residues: CASSFVLAGGPKNIQYF. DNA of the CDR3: TGCGCCAGCAGCTTCGTCTTAGCGGGGGGTCCCAAAAACATTCAGTACTTC. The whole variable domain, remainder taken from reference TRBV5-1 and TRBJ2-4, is KAGVTQTPRYLIKTRGQQVTLSCSPISGHRSVSWYQQTPGQGLQFLFEYFSETQRNKGNFPGRFSGRQFSNSRSEMNVSTLELGDSALYLCASSFVLAGGPKNIQYFGAGTRLSVL.

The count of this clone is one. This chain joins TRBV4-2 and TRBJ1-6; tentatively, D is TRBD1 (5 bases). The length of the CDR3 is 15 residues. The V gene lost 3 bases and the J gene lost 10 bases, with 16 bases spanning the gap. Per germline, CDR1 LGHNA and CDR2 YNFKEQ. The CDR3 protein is CASSHSVAGTSPLHF. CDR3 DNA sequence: TGTGCCAGCAGCCATTCCGTGGCAGGGACGTCACCCCTCCACTTT.

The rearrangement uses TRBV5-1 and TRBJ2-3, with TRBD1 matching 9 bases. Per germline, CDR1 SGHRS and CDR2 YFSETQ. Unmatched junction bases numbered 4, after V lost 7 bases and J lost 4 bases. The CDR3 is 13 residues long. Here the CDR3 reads CASGTGRPDTQYF. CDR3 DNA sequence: TGCGCCAGCGGGACAGGGAGACCAGATACGCAGTATTTT.

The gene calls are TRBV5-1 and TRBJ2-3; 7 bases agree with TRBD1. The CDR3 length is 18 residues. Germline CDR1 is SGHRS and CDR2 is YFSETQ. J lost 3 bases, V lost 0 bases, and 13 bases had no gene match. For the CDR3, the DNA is TGCGCCAGCAGCTTGGCCAGCGGTTGGGGACAGTATACAGATACGCAGTATTTT. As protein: CASSLASGWGQYTDTQYF.

The CDR3 coding sequence is TGTGCCAGCAGCGCCGGCAACCGGGACAGGGGGTCACCCCTCCACTTT. Translation: CASSAGNRDRGSPLHF. This chain connects TRBV7-9 to TRBJ1-6; the match to TRBD1 covers 11 bases. V lost 5 bases and J lost 10; bases outside the gene matches: 10. This CDR3 is built from 16 residues. Germline CDR1 SEHNR, CDR2 FQNEAQ (reference sequence). Full variable domain (remainder filled in from reference TRBV7-9 and TRBJ1-6): DTGVSQNPRHKITKRGQNVTFRCDPISEHNRLYWYRQTLGQGPEFLTYFQNEAQLEKSRLLSDRFSAERPKGSFSTLEIQRTEQGDSAMYLCASSAGNRDRGSPLHFGNGTRLTVT.

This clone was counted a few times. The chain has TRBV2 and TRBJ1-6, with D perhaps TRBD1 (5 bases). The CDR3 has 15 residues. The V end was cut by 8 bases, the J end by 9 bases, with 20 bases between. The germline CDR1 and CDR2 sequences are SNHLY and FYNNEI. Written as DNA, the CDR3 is TGTGCCAGCCGTGCTGGACTGAGGGGAGGTTCACCCCTCCACTTT. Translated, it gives CASRAGLRGGSPLHF. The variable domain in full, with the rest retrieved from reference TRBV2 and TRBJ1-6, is EPEVTQTPSHQVTQMGQEVILRCVPISNHLYFYWYRQILGQKVEFLVSFYNNEISEKSEIFDDQFSVERPDGSNFTLKIRSTKLEDSAMYFCASRAGLRGGSPLHFGNGTRLTVT.

CDR3 in amino acids: CASSLGTGGSPLHF. Here the CDR3 DNA reads TGTGCCAGCAGCTTAGGGACAGGGGGTTCACCCCTCCACTTT. The rearrangement joins TRBV5-8 to TRBJ1-6, with 11 bases lining up with TRBD1. V lost 2 bases to trimming and J lost 9 bases; unmatched junction nucleotides: 1. The CDR3 totals 14 residues. In germline, CDR1 is SGHTS, CDR2 YDEGEE.

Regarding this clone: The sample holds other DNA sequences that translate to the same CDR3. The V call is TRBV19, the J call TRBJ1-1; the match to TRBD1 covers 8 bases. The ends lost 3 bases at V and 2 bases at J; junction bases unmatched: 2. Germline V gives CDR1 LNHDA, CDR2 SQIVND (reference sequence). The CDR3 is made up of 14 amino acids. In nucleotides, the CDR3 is TGTGCCAGTAGTATTCCAGGGGGCAACACTGAAGCTTTCTTT. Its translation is CASSIPGGNTEAFF.

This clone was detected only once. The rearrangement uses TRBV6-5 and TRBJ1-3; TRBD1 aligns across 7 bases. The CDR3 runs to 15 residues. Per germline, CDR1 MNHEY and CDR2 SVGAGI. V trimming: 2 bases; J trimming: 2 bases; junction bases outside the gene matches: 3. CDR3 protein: CASSYRGRTGNTIYF. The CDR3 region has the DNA TGTGCCAGCAGTTACAGGGGGCGGACTGGAAACACCATATATTTT.

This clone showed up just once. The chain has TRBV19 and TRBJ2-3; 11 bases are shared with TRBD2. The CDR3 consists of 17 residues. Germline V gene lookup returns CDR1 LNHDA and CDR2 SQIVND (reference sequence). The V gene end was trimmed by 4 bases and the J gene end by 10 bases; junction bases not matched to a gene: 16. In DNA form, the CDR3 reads TGTGCCAGTAGTAACCGGGGGTTAGCGGGAGGGTCAGTTGCGCAGTATTTT. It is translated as CASSNRGLAGGSVAQYF.

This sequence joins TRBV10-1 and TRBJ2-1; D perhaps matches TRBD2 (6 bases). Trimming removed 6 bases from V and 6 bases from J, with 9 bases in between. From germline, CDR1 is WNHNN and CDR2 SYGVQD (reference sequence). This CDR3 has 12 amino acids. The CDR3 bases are TGCGCCAGCAGGGGAGGAAGCAATGAGCAGTTCTTC. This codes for CASRGGSNEQFF.

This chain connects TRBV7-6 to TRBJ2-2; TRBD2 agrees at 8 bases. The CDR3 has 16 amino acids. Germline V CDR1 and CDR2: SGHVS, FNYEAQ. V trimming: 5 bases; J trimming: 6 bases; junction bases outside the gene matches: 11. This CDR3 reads CASSISGIGGPGELFF. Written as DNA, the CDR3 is TGTGCCAGCAGCATTAGCGGGATCGGGGGGCCCGGGGAGCTGTTTTTT.

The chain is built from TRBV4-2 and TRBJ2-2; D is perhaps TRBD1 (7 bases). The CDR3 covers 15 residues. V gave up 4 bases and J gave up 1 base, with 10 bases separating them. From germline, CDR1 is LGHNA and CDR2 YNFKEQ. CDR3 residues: CASSPGGWNTGELFF. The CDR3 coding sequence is TGTGCCAGCAGCCCAGGGGGGTGGAACACCGGGGAGCTGTTTTTT.